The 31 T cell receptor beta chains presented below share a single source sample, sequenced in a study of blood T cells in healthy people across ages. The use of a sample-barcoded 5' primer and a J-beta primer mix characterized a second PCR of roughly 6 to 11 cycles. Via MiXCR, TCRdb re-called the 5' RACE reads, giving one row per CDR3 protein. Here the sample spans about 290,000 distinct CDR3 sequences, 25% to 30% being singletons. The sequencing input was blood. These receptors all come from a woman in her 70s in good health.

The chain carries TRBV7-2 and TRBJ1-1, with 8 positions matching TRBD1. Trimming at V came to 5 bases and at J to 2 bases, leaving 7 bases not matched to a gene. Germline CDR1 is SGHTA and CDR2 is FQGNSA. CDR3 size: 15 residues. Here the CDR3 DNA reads TGTGCCAGCAGCGTCCCGACAGGGGTTAACACTGAAGCTTTCTTT. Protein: CASSVPTGVNTEAFF.

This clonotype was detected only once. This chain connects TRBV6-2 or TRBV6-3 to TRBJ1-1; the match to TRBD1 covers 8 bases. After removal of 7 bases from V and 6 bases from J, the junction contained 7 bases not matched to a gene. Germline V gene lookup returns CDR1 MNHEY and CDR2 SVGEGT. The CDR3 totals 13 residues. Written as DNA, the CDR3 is TGTGCCAGCACTGGACAGGGTCGTTCTGAAGCTTTCTTT. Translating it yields CASTGQGRSEAFF.

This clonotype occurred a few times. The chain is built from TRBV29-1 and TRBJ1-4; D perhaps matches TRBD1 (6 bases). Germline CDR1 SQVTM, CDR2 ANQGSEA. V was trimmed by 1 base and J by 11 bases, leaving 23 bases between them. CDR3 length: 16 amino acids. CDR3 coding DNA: TGCAGCGTTGAAGCTAACCAAGAAACGAAAAGGGGGAAACTGTTTTTT. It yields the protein CSVEANQETKRGKLFF.

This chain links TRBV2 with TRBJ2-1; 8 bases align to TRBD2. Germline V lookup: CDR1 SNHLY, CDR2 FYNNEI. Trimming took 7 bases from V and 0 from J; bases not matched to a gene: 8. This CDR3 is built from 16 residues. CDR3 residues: CASNRAGASSYNEQFF. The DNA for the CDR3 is TGTGCCAGCAACCGAGCGGGGGCGAGCTCCTACAATGAGCAGTTCTTC.

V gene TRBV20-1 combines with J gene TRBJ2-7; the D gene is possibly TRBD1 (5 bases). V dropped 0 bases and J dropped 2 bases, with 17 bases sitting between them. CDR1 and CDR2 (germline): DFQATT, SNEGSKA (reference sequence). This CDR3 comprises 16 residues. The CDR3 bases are TGCAGTGCTAGAGAGACCCTTAGGGGTTACCCCTACGAGCAGTACTTC. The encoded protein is CSARETLRGYPYEQYF.

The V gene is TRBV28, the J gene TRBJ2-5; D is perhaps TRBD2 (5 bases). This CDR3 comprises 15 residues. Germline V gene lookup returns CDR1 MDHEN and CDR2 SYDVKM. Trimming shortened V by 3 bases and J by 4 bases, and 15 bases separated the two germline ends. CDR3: CASSFGGSGGETQYF. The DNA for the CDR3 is TGTGCCAGCAGTTTTGGTGGGAGTGGTGGAGAGACCCAGTACTTC.

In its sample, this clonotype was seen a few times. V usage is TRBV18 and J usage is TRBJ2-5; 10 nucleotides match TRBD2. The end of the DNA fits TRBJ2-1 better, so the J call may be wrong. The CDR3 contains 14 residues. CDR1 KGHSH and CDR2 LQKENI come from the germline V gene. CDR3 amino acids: CASSPGTSVNEQFF. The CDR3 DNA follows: TGTGCCAGCTCGCCAGGGACTAGCGTCAATGAGCAGTTCTTC.

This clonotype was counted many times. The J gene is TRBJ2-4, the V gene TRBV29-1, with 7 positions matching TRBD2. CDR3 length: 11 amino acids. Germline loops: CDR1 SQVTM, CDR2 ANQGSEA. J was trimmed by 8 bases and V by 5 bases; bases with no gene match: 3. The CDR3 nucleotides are TGCAGCGTTCTGGGGGGGGACATTCAGTACTTC. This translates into CSVLGGDIQYF.

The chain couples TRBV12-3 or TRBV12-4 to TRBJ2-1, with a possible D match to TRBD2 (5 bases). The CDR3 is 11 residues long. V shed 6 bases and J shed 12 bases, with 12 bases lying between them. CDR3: CASSLAHGQFF. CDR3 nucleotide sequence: TGTGCCAGCAGCCTAGCCCATGGGCAGTTCTTC.

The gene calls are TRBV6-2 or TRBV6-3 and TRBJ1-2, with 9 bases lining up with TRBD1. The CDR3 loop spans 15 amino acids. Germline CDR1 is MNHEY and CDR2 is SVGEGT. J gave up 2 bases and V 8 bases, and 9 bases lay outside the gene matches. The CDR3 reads CASRLQGARNYGYTF. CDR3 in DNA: TGTGCCAGCCGGCTACAGGGGGCGCGGAACTATGGCTACACCTTC.

The CDR3: CASSLVGGSSGNTIYF. For the CDR3, the DNA is TGTGCCAGCAGCTTAGTTGGGGGAAGCTCTGGAAACACCATATATTTT. This chain uses TRBV7-2 with TRBJ1-3, with D perhaps matching TRBD1 (5 bases). The V end was cut by 1 base, the J end by 0 bases, with 10 bases between. The length of the CDR3 is 16 residues. The germline CDR1 and CDR2 sequences are SGHTA and FQGNSA.

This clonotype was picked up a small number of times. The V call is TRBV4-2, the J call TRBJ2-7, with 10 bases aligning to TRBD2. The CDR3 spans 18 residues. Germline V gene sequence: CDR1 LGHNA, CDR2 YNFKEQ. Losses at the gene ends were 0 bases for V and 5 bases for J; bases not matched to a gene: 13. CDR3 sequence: CASSQEPLAASGRNEQYF. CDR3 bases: TGTGCCAGCAGCCAAGAGCCCCTCGCGGCTAGCGGGAGAAACGAGCAGTACTTC.

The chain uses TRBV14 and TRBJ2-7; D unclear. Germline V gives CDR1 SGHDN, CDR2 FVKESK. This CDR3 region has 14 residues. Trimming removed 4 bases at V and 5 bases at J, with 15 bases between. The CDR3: CASSPSASGNEQYF. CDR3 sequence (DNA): TGTGCCAGCAGCCCAAGCGCTAGTGGCAACGAGCAGTACTTC.

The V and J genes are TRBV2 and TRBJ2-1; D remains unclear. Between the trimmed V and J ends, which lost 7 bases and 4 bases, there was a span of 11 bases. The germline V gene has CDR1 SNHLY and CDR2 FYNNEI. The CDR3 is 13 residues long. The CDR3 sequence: CASTDLEYNEQFF. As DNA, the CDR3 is TGTGCCAGCACAGACCTCGAATACAATGAGCAGTTCTTC.

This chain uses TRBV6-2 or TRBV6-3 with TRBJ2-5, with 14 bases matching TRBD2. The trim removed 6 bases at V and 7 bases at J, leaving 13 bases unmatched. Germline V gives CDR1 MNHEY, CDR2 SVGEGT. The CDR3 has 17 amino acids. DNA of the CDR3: TGTGCCAGCAGCCGCCTCCCGGGACTAGCGGGAGAAGGGACCCAGTACTTC. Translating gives CASSRLPGLAGEGTQYF.

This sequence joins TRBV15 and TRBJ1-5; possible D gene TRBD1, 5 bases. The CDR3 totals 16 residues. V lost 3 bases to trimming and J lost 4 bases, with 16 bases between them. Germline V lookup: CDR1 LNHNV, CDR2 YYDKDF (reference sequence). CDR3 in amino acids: CATSRDLGQHNQPQHF. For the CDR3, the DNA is TGTGCCACCAGCAGGGATTTGGGGCAGCATAATCAGCCCCAGCATTTT.

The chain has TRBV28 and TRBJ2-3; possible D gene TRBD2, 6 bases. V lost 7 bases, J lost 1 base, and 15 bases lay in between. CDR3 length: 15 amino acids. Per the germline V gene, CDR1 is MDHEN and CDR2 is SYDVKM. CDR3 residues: CASTLGGTGTDTQYF. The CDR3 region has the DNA TGTGCCAGCACCCTTGGGGGGACGGGCACAGATACGCAGTATTTT.

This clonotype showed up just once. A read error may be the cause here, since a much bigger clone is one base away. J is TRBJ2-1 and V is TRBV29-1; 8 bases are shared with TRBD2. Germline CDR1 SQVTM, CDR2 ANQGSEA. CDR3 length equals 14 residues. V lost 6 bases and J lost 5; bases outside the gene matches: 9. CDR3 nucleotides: TGCAGCGTCCACGGGACTAGTGGCCACAATGAGCAGTTCTTC. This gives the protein CSVHGTSGHNEQFF.

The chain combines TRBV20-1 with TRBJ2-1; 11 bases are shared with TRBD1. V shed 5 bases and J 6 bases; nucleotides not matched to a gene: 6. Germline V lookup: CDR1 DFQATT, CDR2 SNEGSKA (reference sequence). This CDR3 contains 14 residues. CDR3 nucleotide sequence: TGCAGTGCTGGAGGACAGGGGGCTGGCAATGAGCAGTTCTTC. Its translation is CSAGGQGAGNEQFF.

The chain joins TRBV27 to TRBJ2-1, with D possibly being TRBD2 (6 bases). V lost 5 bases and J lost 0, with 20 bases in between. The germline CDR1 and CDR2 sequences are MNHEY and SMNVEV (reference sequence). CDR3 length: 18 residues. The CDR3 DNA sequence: TGTGCCAGCAGTCCGATCGCACTGACTAGGTTCTCCTACAATGAGCAGTTCTTC. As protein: CASSPIALTRFSYNEQFF.

In nucleotides, the CDR3 is TGTGCCAGCAGTTCCCGAGGTGAGGGGGATACGCAGTATTTT. It is translated as CASSSRGEGDTQYF. This sequence joins TRBV12-3 or TRBV12-4 and TRBJ2-3, with D tentatively TRBD1 or TRBD2 (5 bases each). The CDR3 contains 14 residues. Deletions cut 4 bases from V and 6 bases from J, with 14 bases between.

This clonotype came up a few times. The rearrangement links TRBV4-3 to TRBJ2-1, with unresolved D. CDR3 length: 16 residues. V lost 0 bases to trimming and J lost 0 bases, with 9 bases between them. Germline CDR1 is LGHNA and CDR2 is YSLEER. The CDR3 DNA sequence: TGCGCCAGCAGCCAAGATTCCAGCCTCTCCTACAATGAGCAGTTCTTC. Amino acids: CASSQDSSLSYNEQFF.

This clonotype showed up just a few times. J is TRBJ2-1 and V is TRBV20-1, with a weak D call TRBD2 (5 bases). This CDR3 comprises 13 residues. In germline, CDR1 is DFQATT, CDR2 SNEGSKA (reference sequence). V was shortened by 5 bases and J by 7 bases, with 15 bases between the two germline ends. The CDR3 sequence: CSAPGGPRNEQFF. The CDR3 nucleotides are TGCAGTGCTCCCGGCGGGCCTAGGAATGAGCAGTTCTTC.

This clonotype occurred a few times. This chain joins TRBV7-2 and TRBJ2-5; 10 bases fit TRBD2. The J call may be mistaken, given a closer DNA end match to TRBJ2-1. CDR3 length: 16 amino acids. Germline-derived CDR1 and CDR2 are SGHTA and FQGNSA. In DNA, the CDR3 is TGTGCCAGCAGCTCTCCCGGGACTAGCGTGCCAGGGGAGCAGTTCTTC. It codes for CASSSPGTSVPGEQFF.

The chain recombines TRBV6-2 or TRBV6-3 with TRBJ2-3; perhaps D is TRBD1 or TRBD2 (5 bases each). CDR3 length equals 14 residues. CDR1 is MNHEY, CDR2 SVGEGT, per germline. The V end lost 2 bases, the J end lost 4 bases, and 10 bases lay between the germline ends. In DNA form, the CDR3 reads TGTGCCAGCAGTTACGGGGGAGCGGCAGATACGCAGTATTTT. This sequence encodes CASSYGGAADTQYF.

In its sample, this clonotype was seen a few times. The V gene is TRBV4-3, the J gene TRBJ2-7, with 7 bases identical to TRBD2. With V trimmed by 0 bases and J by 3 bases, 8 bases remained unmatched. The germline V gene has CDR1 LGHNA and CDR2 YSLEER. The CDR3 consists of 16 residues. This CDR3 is CASSQDWPSGYYEQYF. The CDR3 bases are TGCGCCAGCAGCCAAGATTGGCCTAGCGGTTACTACGAGCAGTACTTC.

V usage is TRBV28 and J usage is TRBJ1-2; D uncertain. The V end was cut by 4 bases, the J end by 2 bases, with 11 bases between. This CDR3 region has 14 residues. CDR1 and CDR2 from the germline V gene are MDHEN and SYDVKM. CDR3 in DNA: TGTGCCAGCAGTTACCCGAGGAGGAACTATGGCTACACCTTC. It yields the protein CASSYPRRNYGYTF.

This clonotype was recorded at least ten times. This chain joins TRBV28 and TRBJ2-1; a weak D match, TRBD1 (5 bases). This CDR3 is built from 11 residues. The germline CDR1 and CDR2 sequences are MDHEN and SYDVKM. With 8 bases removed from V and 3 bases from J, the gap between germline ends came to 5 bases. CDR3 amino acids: CASQGYNEQFF. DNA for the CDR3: TGTGCCAGCCAGGGCTACAATGAGCAGTTCTTC.

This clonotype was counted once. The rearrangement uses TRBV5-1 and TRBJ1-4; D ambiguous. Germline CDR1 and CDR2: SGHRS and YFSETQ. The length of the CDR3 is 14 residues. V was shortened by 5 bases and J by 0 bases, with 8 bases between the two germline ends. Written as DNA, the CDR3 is TGCGCCAGCAGACCTGATGCAACTAATGAAAAACTGTTTTTT. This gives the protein CASRPDATNEKLFF.

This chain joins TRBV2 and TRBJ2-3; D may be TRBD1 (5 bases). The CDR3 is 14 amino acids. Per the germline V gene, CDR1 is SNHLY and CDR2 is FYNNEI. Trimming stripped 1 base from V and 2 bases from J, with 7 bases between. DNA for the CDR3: TGTGCCAGCAGTGAAGACAGGACCACAGATACGCAGTATTTT. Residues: CASSEDRTTDTQYF.

The CDR3 DNA is TGTGCCAGCAAGGCAGGAGGAGGCACTGAAGCTTTCTTT. It yields the protein CASKAGGGTEAFF. The chain combines TRBV6-2 or TRBV6-3 with TRBJ1-1; no firm D call. Trimming took 7 bases from V and 4 from J, leaving 13 bases between them. This CDR3 is built from 13 residues. The germline gives CDR1 MNHEY, CDR2 SVGEGT.